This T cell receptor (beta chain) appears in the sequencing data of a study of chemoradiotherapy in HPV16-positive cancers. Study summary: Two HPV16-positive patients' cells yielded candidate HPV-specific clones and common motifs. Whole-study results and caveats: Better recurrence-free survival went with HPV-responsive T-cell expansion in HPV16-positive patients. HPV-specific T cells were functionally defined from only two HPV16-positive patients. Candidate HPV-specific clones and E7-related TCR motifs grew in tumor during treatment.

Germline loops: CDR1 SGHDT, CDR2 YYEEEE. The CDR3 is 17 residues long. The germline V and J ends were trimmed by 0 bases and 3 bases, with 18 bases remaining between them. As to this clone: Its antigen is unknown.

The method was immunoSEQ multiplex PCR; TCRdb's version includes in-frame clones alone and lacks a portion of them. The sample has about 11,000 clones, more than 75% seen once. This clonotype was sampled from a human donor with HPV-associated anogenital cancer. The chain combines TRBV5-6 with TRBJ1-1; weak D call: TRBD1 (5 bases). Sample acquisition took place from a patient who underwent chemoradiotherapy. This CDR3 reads CASSLVMSRGWDTEAFF. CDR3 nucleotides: TGTGCCAGCAGCTTGGTAATGAGCCGGGGCTGGGACACTGAAGCTTTCTTT.